This T cell receptor (beta chain) was retrieved from a study of T cells after posttransplantation cyclophosphamide. Study results and limitations: Blood and skin or GI T cell repertoires showed limited TRB overlap. Later post-transplant blood repertoires were often dominated by donor CD8+ memory clones.

A note on this clone: Antigen unknown.

Profiling relied on immunoSEQ multiplex PCR, and the TCRdb table lists in-frame clones only, not all of them. The sample includes roughly 7,300 clones, about 90% of them seen just once. The CDR3 has 14 amino acids. V dropped 1 base and J dropped 5; count of bases not matched to a gene: 6. Germline assignment: CDR1 SGHDT and CDR2 YYEEEE. The sequence derives from a woman in her forties or fifties in good health and a related stem cell transplant donor. The genes are TRBV5-6 and TRBJ2-7; 7 bases agree with TRBD1. The material sequenced was CD4+ T cells sorted from blood. The CDR3: CASSLLQGIDEQYF. The CDR3 region has the DNA TGTGCCAGCAGCTTGTTACAGGGGATCGACGAGCAGTACTTC. The variable domain in full, completed from reference TRBV5-6 and TRBJ2-7, reads DAGVTQSPTHLIKTRGQQVTLRCSPKSGHDTVSWYQQALGQGPQFIFQYYEEEERQRGNFPDRFSGHQFPNYSSELNVNALLLGDSALYLCASSLLQGIDEQYFGPGTRLTVT.